One T cell receptor beta chain is described in this entry. This clonotype has ten or more counts. Its specific antigen is unknown. Nothing much larger sits one base from this clone, and base qualities are not available. What the treatment or condition label conveys for this sample: allogeneic hematopoietic cell transplantation with graft depleted of TCRalphabeta T cells and CD19 B cells. TCRalphabeta/CD19-depleted allogeneic hematopoietic cell grafts were given to the transplant recipients, all of whom were children. V and J lose 3 bases and 6 bases, and a span of 15 bases separates them. The cysteine opens and the phenylalanine closes a CDR3 of 15 amino acids. The retained sequence is limited to the CDR3, 45 bases, with the frame set at the first base. CDR1 MNHEY and CDR2 SMNVEV are derived from the germline V gene (reference sequence). The data belong to a study of T-cell reconstitution after alpha-beta-depleted transplantation in children (dated by TCRdb to 2016 to 2017). At the level of the whole study: Using TCR repertoire profiling, the study quantitatively followed how T-cell immune reconstitution unfolded in children after TCRalphabeta/CD19-depleted allogeneic hematopoietic cell transplantation. General study outcomes and caveats: Hyperexpanded clone frequencies declined over subsequent months; after one year, T-cell counts and TCRbeta diversity were mostly attributed to newly produced T cells. The apparently early alphabetaT-cell count recovery about two months after transplant was reportedly dependent on only several hundred rapidly expanded clones derived from non-depleted graft cells. In some patients, high TCRbeta diversity at day 60 was attributed to recipient T cells and intrathymic progenitors that had survived conditioning.

The library was generated by PCR. Sequencing took place on an Illumina HiSeq 2500. To normalize quantification of the TCRbeta repertoire, the TCR libraries were built with molecular barcoding that relied on unique molecular identifiers. The public sequencing data were trimmed at Q25 with fastp and processed into clonotypes with MiXCR by TCRdb, which kept only in-frame beta chains. Each entry is one CDR3 protein sequence, shown with its most common DNA and genes. The table for this sample lists about 300,000 distinct CDR3 sequences; roughly 9.1% of them were counted only once. Approximately 7.6% of the sample goes to the ten largest clones.

The TCR was taken from a boy younger than two with acute myeloid leukemia, due to receive a stem cell transplant. The V and J genes are TRBV27 and TRBJ2-1; the D gene lacks a confident call. The starting material was PBMCs, obtained before TCRalphabeta/CD19-depleted stem cell transplant. The CDR3 region has the sequence CASSFVPRGVNEQFF. The bases read TGTGCCAGCAGTTTCGTTCCTAGAGGAGTCAATGAGCAGTTCTTC.